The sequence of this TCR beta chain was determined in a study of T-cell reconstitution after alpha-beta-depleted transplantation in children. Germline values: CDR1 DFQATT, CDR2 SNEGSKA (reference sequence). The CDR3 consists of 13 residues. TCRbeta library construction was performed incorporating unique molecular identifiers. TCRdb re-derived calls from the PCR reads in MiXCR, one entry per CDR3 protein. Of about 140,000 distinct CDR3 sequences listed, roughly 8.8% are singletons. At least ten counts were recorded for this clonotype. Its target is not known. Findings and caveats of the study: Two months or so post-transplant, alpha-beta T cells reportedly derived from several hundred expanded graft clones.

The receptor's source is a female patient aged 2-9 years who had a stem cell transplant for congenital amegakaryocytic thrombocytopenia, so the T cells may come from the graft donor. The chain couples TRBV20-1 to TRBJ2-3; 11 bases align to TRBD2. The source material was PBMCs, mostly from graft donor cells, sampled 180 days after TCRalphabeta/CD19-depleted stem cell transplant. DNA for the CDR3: TGCGGGTTTAGCGGGGGGGACACAGATACGCAGTATTTT. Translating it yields CGFSGGDTDTQYF.